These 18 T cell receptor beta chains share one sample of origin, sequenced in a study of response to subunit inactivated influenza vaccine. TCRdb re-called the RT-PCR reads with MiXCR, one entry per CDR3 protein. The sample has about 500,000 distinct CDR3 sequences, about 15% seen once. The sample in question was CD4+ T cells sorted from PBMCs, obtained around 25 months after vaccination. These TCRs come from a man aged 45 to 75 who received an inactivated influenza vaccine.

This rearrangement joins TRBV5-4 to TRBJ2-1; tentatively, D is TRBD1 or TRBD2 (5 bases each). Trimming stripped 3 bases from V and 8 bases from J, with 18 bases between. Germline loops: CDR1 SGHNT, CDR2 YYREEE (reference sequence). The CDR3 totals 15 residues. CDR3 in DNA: TGTGCCAGCAGCTACCGGGACGCCTTGAGGGATGAGCAGTTCTTC. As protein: CASSYRDALRDEQFF.

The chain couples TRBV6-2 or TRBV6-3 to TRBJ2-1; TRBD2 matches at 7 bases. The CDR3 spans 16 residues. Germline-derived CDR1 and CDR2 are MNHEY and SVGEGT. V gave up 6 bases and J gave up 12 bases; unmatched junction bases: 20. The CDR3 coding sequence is TGTGCCAGCAGACCCCTGACGGGGGGATCAAGTCTGGGGCAGTTCTTC. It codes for CASRPLTGGSSLGQFF.

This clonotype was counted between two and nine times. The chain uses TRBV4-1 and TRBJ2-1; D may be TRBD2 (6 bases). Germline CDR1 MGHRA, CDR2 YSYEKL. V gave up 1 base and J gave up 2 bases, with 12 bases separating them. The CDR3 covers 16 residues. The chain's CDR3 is CASSQGGDPPYNEQFF. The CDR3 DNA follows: TGCGCCAGCAGCCAAGGGGGGGATCCCCCCTACAATGAGCAGTTCTTC.

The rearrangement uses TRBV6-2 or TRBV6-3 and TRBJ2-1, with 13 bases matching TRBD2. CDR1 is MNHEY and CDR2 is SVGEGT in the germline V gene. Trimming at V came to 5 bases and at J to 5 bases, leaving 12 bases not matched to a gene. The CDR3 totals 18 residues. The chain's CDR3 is CASSMGTSGDWVDNEQFF. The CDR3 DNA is TGTGCCAGCAGTATGGGGACTAGCGGGGATTGGGTAGACAATGAGCAGTTCTTC.

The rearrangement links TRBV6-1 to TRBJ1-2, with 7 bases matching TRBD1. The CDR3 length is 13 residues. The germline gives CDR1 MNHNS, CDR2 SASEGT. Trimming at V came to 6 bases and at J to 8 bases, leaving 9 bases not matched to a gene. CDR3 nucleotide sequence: TGTGCCAGCAGGTTGACAGGGTTGAACGGCTACACCTTC. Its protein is CASRLTGLNGYTF.

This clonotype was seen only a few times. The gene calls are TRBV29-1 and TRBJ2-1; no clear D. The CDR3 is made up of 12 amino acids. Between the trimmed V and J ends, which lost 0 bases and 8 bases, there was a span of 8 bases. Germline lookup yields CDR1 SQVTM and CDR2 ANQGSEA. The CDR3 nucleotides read TGCAGCGTTGAAGACGGCACTGATGAGCAGTTCTTC. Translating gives CSVEDGTDEQFF.

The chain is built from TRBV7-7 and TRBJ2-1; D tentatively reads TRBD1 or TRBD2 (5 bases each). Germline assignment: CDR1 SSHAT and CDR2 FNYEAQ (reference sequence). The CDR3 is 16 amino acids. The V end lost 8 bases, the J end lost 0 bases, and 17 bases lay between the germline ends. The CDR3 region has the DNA TGTGCCAGCTCGGGACGGTTGCCGAGCTCCTACAATGAGCAGTTCTTC. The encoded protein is CASSGRLPSSYNEQFF.

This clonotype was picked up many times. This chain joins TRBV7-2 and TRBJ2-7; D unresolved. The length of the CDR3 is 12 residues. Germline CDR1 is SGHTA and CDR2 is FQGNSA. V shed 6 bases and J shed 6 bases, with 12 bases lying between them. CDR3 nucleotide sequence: TGTGCCAGCAGTTTTTCCGGTGGCGAGCAGTACTTC. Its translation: CASSFSGGEQYF.

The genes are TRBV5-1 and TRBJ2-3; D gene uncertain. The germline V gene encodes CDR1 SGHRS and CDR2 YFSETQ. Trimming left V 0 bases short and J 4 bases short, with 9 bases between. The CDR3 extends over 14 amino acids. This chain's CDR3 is CASSLGAMADTQYF. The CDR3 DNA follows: TGCGCCAGCAGCTTGGGGGCGATGGCAGATACGCAGTATTTT.

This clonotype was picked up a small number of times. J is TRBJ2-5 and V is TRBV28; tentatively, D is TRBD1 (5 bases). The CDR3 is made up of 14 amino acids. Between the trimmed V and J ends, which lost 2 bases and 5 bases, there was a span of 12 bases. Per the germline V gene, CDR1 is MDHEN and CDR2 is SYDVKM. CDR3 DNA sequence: TGTGCCAGCAGTTTAATTGTAGGGGTTGAGACCCAGTACTTC. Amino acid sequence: CASSLIVGVETQYF.

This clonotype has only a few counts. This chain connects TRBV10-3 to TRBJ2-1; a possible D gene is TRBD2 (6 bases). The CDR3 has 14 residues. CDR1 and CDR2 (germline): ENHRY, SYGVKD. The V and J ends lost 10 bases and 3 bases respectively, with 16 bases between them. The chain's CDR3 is CATLGGNIYNEQFF. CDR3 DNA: TGTGCCACCCTGGGGGGTAATATCTACAATGAGCAGTTCTTC.

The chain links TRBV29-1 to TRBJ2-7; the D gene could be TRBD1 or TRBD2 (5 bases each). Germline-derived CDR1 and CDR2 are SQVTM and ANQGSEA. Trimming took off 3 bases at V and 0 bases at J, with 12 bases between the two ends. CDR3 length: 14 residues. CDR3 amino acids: CSVEKGPSSYEQYF. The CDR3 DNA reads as TGCAGCGTTGAGAAGGGACCAAGCTCCTACGAGCAGTACTTC.

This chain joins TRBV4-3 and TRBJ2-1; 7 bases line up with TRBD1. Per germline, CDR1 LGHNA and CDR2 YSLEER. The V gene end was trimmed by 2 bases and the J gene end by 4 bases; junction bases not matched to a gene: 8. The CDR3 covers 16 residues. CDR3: CASSQSGTDRYNEQFF. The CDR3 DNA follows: TGCGCCAGCAGCCAATCCGGGACAGATCGATACAATGAGCAGTTCTTC.

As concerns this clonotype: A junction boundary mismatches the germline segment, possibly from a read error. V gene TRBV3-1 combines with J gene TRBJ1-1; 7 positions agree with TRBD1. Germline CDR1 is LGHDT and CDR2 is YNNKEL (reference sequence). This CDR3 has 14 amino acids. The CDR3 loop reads CASSKETGRTEAFF. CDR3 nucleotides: TGTGCCAGCAGCAAAGAGACAGGGAGGACTGAAGCTTTCTTT.

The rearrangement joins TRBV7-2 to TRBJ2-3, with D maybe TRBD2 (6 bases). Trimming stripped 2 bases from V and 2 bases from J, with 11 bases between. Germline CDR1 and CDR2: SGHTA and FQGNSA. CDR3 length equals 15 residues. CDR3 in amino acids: CASSLSAGPTDTQYF. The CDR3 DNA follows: TGTGCCAGCAGCTTATCTGCGGGACCCACAGATACGCAGTATTTT.

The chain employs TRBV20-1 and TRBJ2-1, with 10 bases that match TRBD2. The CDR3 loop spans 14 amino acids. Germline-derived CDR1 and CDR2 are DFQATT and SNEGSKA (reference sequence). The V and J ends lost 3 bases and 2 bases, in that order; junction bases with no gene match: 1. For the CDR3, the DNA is TGCAGTGCTAGTACTAGCGGGGCCTACAATGAGCAGTTCTTC. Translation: CSASTSGAYNEQFF.

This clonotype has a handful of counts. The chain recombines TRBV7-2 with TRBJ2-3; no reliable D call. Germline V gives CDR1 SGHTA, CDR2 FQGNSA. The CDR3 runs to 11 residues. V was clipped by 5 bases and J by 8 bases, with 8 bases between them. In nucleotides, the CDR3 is TGTGCCAGCAGCGTGGAGAGTACGCAGTATTTT. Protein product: CASSVESTQYF.

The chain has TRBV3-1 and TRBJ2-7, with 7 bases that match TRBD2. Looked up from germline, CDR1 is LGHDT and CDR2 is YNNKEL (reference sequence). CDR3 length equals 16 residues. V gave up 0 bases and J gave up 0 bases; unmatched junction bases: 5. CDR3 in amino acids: CASSQEVTSSSYEQYF. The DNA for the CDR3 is TGTGCCAGCAGCCAAGAAGTGACTAGCAGCTCCTACGAGCAGTACTTC.